Shown below are 19 T cell receptor beta chains from a single sample sequenced in a study of OX40 agonist ivuxolimab in advanced cancers. TCRdb's copy holds only in-frame clones and misses some; the assay was immunoSEQ multiplex PCR. This table has 95,000 to 110,000 clones, roughly 90% appearing once. Sequences were derived from CD4+ or CD8+ T cells sorted from blood, sampled in a trial of the OX40 agonist ivuxolimab. These receptors were taken from an adult with an advanced solid tumor such as melanoma, head and neck, liver or kidney cancer.

The CDR3 here is CASSTGKSNTEAFF. In DNA form, the CDR3 reads TGTGCCTCTTCAACGGGCAAATCGAACACTGAAGCTTTCTTT. This chain links TRBV2 with TRBJ1-1; no firm D call. The ends were cut back, 11 bases at V and 1 base at J, with 17 bases in the middle. CDR1 and CDR2 from the germline V gene are SNHLY and FYNNEI. CDR3 length: 14 amino acids.

The chain recombines TRBV25-1 with TRBJ1-1; D is uncertain. The CDR3 is 13 residues long. Germline V CDR1 and CDR2: MGHDK, SYGVNS. With 5 bases removed from V and 8 bases from J, the gap between germline ends came to 15 bases. CDR3 in amino acids: CASSLPSSREAFF. CDR3 sequence (DNA): TGTGCCAGCAGTTTACCCTCGAGTCGGGAAGCTTTCTTT.

The chain links TRBV6-6 to TRBJ1-1; no reliable D call. The V end was cut by 8 bases, the J end by 5 bases, with 6 bases between. CDR1 MNHNY and CDR2 SVGAGI come from the germline V gene (reference sequence). The CDR3 is 10 amino acids. CDR3 protein: CASGLTEAFF. CDR3 bases: TGTGCCAGCGGGTTGACTGAAGCTTTCTTT.

This rearrangement joins TRBV19 to TRBJ1-2; 7 bases fit TRBD1. V was clipped by 6 bases and J by 2 bases; unmatched bases: 3. The CDR3 is 13 residues long. Germline CDR1 LNHDA, CDR2 SQIVND (reference sequence). The CDR3 reads CASSLQGNYGYTF. The CDR3 coding sequence is TGTGCCAGTAGCCTACAGGGGAACTATGGCTACACCTTC.

The genes are TRBV20-1 and TRBJ1-2; D is uncertain. Trimming stripped 1 base from V and 3 bases from J, with 3 bases between. The CDR3 has 11 residues. CDR1 is DFQATT, CDR2 SNEGSKA, per germline (reference sequence). Here the CDR3 reads CSARGHYGYTF. CDR3 sequence (DNA): TGCAGTGCTAGAGGCCACTATGGCTACACCTTC.

This clone showed up just once. This chain joins TRBV7-9 and TRBJ2-7; D is ambiguous. The length of the CDR3 is 14 residues. Germline CDR1 reads SEHNR; CDR2 reads FQNEAQ (reference sequence). V was clipped by 3 bases and J by 3 bases, with 12 bases between them. CDR3 region: CASSLGFTRYEQYF. The CDR3 DNA follows: TGTGCCAGCAGCTTGGGCTTTACCCGCTACGAGCAGTACTTC. The whole variable domain, remainder taken from reference TRBV7-9 and TRBJ2-7, is DTGVSQNPRHKITKRGQNVTFRCDPISEHNRLYWYRQTLGQGPEFLTYFQNEAQLEKSRLLSDRFSAERPKGSFSTLEIQRTEQGDSAMYLCASSLGFTRYEQYFGPGTRLTVT.

The gene calls are TRBV18 and TRBJ1-2; no firm D call. Germline CDR1 and CDR2: KGHSH and LQKENI. CDR3 length equals 15 residues. V lost 3 bases, J lost 5 bases, and 16 bases lay in between. The CDR3 nucleotides are TGTGCCAGCTCACCCGGGGAGGGATACTTTTATGGCTACACCTTC. Translation gives CASSPGEGYFYGYTF. Full variable domain (rest looked up from reference TRBV18 and TRBJ1-2): NAGVMQNPRHLVRRRGQEARLRCSPMKGHSHVYWYRQLPEEGLKFMVYLQKENIIDESGMPKERFSAEFPKEGPSILRIQQVVRGDSAAYFCASSPGEGYFYGYTFGSGTRLTVV.

The J gene is TRBJ2-6, the V gene TRBV7-2, with D unclear. Trimming shortened V by 6 bases and J by 0 bases, and 6 bases separated the two germline ends. CDR3 length equals 14 residues. Germline loops: CDR1 SGHTA, CDR2 FQGNSA. The CDR3 bases are TGTGCCAGCAGGTCGGGCTCTGGGGCCAACGTCCTGACTTTC. Its translation: CASRSGSGANVLTF. The full variable domain, rest sourced from reference TRBV7-2 and TRBJ2-6, is GAGVSQSPSNKVTEKGKDVELRCDPISGHTALYWYRQSLGQGLEFLIYFQGNSAPDKSGLPSDRFSAERTGGSVSTLTIQRTQQEDSAVYLCASRSGSGANVLTFGAGSRLTVL.

J is TRBJ1-1 and V is TRBV29-1; D gene unclear. V was cut by 7 bases and J by 4 bases, with 22 bases left in between. This CDR3 is built from 15 residues. Germline-derived CDR1 and CDR2 are SQVTM and ANQGSEA. DNA of the CDR3: TGCAGCGCCGCGAGTCGGACTTTCACGGTCACTGAAGCTTTCTTT. This translates into CSAASRTFTVTEAFF.

This chain uses TRBV7-3 with TRBJ2-5; D call uncertain. Trimming removed 6 bases from V and 5 bases from J, with 10 bases in between. The CDR3 has 12 amino acids. The V gene's germline CDR1 is SGHTA and CDR2 FQGTGA. The CDR3 sequence: CASSHGGETQYF. CDR3 coding DNA: TGTGCCAGCAGTCATGGTGGGGAGACCCAGTACTTC.

This rearrangement joins TRBV4-2 to TRBJ1-5; no firm D call. Germline lookup yields CDR1 LGHNA and CDR2 YNFKEQ. The CDR3 length is 11 residues. Trimming took 5 bases from V and 6 from J, leaving 5 bases between them. The CDR3 DNA is TGTGCCAGCAGCTTGGTTCAGCCCCAGCATTTT. Amino acid sequence: CASSLVQPQHF.

The chain couples TRBV5-1 to TRBJ1-3, with TRBD1 as a possible D gene (6 bases). The CDR3 totals 15 residues. Trimming took off 0 bases at V and 3 bases at J, with 10 bases between the two ends. Germline lookup yields CDR1 SGHRS and CDR2 YFSETQ. CDR3 nucleotide sequence: TGCGCCAGCAGCTTGGAACAGGGCGGTGGAAACACCATATATTTT. Translation gives CASSLEQGGGNTIYF.

The chain couples TRBV5-1 to TRBJ1-2; TRBD1 agrees at 7 bases. With V trimmed by 0 bases and J by 4 bases, 6 bases remained unmatched. This CDR3 contains 15 residues. Germline CDR1 SGHRS, CDR2 YFSETQ. CDR3 loop: CASSLGEGGGYGYTF. In DNA form, the CDR3 reads TGCGCCAGCAGCTTGGGAGAAGGGGGCGGCTATGGCTACACCTTC.

As DNA, the CDR3 is TGTGCCAGCAGCTCTTATGCCCGGCAGGGAGATCAGCCCCAGCATTTT. As protein: CASSSYARQGDQPQHF. V gene TRBV7-9 combines with J gene TRBJ1-5, with TRBD1 as a possible D gene (5 bases). CDR1 and CDR2 (germline): SEHNR, FQNEAQ (reference sequence). Trimming pared 4 bases from V and 5 bases from J, leaving 18 bases between. This CDR3 has 16 amino acids.

This clone occurred a few times. The chain's CDR3 is CASSAGALDQPQHF. DNA for the CDR3: TGTGCCAGCAGCGCTGGAGCGCTGGATCAGCCCCAGCATTTT. This chain links TRBV2 with TRBJ1-5; D is unclear. The CDR3 consists of 14 residues. Deletions cut 6 bases from V and 5 bases from J, with 14 bases between. The germline gives CDR1 SNHLY, CDR2 FYNNEI.

This rearrangement joins TRBV7-2 to TRBJ2-3; D remains unclear. CDR1 SGHTA and CDR2 FQGNSA come from the germline V gene. The V and J ends lost 4 bases and 11 bases respectively, with 16 bases between them. The CDR3 is 13 amino acids. CDR3 DNA sequence: TGTGCCAGCAGCTCCTCTCTACGATGGAGGCAGTATTTT. Its translation: CASSSSLRWRQYF.

The chain combines TRBV18 with TRBJ1-5; D unclear. CDR1 is KGHSH and CDR2 is LQKENI in the germline V gene. The CDR3 contains 14 residues. Trimming took off 5 bases at V and 0 bases at J, with 8 bases between the two ends. CDR3 loop: CASSEQNSNQPQHF. The CDR3 nucleotides read TGTGCCAGCTCAGAACAGAATAGCAATCAGCCCCAGCATTTT. The full variable domain, with the rest looked up from reference TRBV18 and TRBJ1-5, is NAGVMQNPRHLVRRRGQEARLRCSPMKGHSHVYWYRQLPEEGLKFMVYLQKENIIDESGMPKERFSAEFPKEGPSILRIQQVVRGDSAAYFCASSEQNSNQPQHFGDGTRLSIL.

As concerns this clone: At the DNA level, this CDR3 is encoded by other sequences in the same sample as well. The chain carries TRBV5-1 and TRBJ2-3, with D possibly TRBD1 on 5 matching bases. Germline V gives CDR1 SGHRS, CDR2 YFSETQ. Trimming left V 0 bases short and J 0 bases short, with 5 bases between. The CDR3 covers 14 residues. CDR3 DNA: TGCGCCAGCAGCTTGGGACAGAGCACAGATACGCAGTATTTT. This encodes CASSLGQSTDTQYF.

In its sample, this clone was seen once. V and J are TRBV19 and TRBJ1-2, with a possible D match to TRBD1 (6 bases). This CDR3 region has 16 residues. V lost 3 bases and J 2 bases, leaving 16 bases between the germline ends. Germline V gives CDR1 LNHDA, CDR2 SQIVND (reference sequence). CDR3 nucleotide sequence: TGTGCCAGTAGTATCCCGGGGGGCCCAGCCAACTATGGCTACACCTTC. Translation gives CASSIPGGPANYGYTF.